Each of the 31 T cell receptor beta chains below was sequenced from the same sample in a study of CD8+ T cells in alopecia areata. RNA was isolated and reverse transcribed to cDNA, the sequencing template. TCRdb keeps only in-frame clones here, not all; method: immunoSEQ multiplex PCR. The sample contains approximately 200,000 clones, 45% to 65% of which appear only once. Specified treatment: oral pan-JAK inhibitor, 5-10 mg twice daily. The source was CD4+ T cells sorted from blood, collected at week 4, from a patient treated with tofacitinib. The source is a human donor with alopecia areata.

This chain uses TRBV5-6 with TRBJ1-1, with unresolved D. The CDR3 loop spans 13 amino acids. Trimming pared 5 bases from V and 0 bases from J, leaving 8 bases between. Looked up from germline, CDR1 is SGHDT and CDR2 is YYEEEE. As DNA, the CDR3 is TGTGCCAGCAGTAACGGACTGAACACTGAAGCTTTCTTT. Encoded protein: CASSNGLNTEAFF.

This rearrangement joins TRBV29-1 to TRBJ1-1; the D gene is possibly TRBD1 (6 bases). The V and J ends lost 7 bases and 4 bases respectively, with 10 bases between them. CDR3 length equals 11 residues. CDR1 and CDR2 (germline): SQVTM, ANQGSEA. Written as DNA, the CDR3 is TGCAGCGGTCAGGGGAGCACTGAAGCTTTCTTT. Its protein is CSGQGSTEAFF.

V gene TRBV11-2 combines with J gene TRBJ2-7; TRBD2 might be the D (6 bases). CDR1 SGHAT and CDR2 FQNNGV come from the germline V gene. V dropped 1 base and J dropped 2 bases, with 12 bases sitting between them. This CDR3 is built from 15 residues. CDR3 in amino acids: CASSLGRGAAYEQYF. The CDR3 coding sequence is TGTGCCAGCAGCTTAGGGCGGGGAGCAGCCTACGAGCAGTACTTC.

The chain joins TRBV15 to TRBJ1-4; D call uncertain. Trimming removed 1 base from V and 3 bases from J, with 9 bases in between. CDR1 and CDR2 from the germline V gene are LNHNV and YYDKDF (reference sequence). CDR3 length: 15 residues. This CDR3 reads CATSRGTAANEKLFF. The CDR3 nucleotides are TGTGCCACCAGCAGAGGCACAGCCGCTAATGAAAAACTGTTTTTT.

This chain uses TRBV29-1 with TRBJ2-7; 8 positions agree with TRBD2. CDR1 and CDR2 (germline): SQVTM, ANQGSEA. The J segment lost 6 bases and the V segment lost 6 bases, leaving 13 bases of the junction unmatched. The CDR3 has 14 residues. CDR3 sequence (DNA): TGCAGCGTGAGAACCCGGGGGGGCAGGACCGAGCAGTACTTC. Amino acids: CSVRTRGGRTEQYF.

The chain combines TRBV29-1 with TRBJ2-5, with D perhaps being TRBD1 or TRBD2 (6 bases each). Deletions cut 7 bases from V and 4 bases from J, with 16 bases between. This CDR3 region has 13 residues. Germline V lookup: CDR1 SQVTM, CDR2 ANQGSEA. The CDR3 is CSGVVGGGETQYF. The CDR3 coding sequence is TGCAGCGGAGTAGTCGGAGGGGGAGAGACCCAGTACTTC.

The chain carries TRBV27 and TRBJ2-7; D not resolved. Between the trimmed V and J ends, which lost 3 bases and 3 bases, there was a span of 15 bases. Per germline, CDR1 MNHEY and CDR2 SMNVEV (reference sequence). The CDR3 length is 15 residues. Here the CDR3 DNA reads TGTGCCAGCAGTTTGGTGGATAGCCGAAACTACGAGCAGTACTTC. Translation gives CASSLVDSRNYEQYF.

The gene calls are TRBV9 and TRBJ1-5; D might be TRBD1 (6 bases). Between the trimmed V and J ends, which lost 4 bases and 1 base, there was a span of 9 bases. The CDR3 runs 14 residues. Germline V lookup: CDR1 SGDLS, CDR2 YYNGEE. The CDR3 DNA sequence: TGTGCCAGCAGCCCTACAGGGAGCAATCAGCCCCAGCATTTT. It translates to CASSPTGSNQPQHF.

This clone was recorded a few times. Other nucleotide sequences from this sample produce the same CDR3. The chain is built from TRBV5-1 and TRBJ1-2; weak D call: TRBD1 (6 bases). Trimming removed 5 bases at V and 4 bases at J, with 9 bases between. Germline lookup yields CDR1 SGHRS and CDR2 YFSETQ. This CDR3 contains 12 residues. CDR3 amino acids: CASSLDSYGYTF. CDR3 in DNA: TGCGCCAGCAGTCTGGACAGCTATGGCTACACCTTC.

This clone was detected a few times. This chain links TRBV21-1 with TRBJ2-3. TRBV21-1 is listed as a pseudogene. The CDR3 is made up of 14 amino acids. This CDR3 is CASSKGRDGDTQYF. The CDR3, as DNA: TGTGCCAGCAGCAAAGGTCGGGACGGGGATACGCAGTATTTT.

The chain combines TRBV9 with TRBJ1-2; 9 nucleotides line up with TRBD1. Trimming cost V 7 bases and J 7 bases; bases outside gene matches: 8. The CDR3 runs 13 residues. Germline CDR1 reads SGDLS; CDR2 reads YYNGEE. The CDR3 DNA sequence: TGTGCCAGCGCCGGGACAGGGAGCCCTGGCTACACCTTC. Encoded protein: CASAGTGSPGYTF. Drawing the rest from reference TRBV9 and TRBJ1-2, the complete variable domain is DSGVTQTPKHLITATGQRVTLRCSPRSGDLSVYWYQQSLDQGLQFLIQYYNGEERAKGNILERFSAQQFPDLHSELNLSSLELGDSALYFCASAGTGSPGYTFGSGTRLTVV.

The genes are TRBV6-6 and TRBJ1-5, with TRBD1 matching over 9 bases. Germline V CDR1 and CDR2: MNHNY, SVGAGI (reference sequence). The CDR3 consists of 16 residues. Trimming removed 7 bases from V and 6 bases from J; junction bases left unmatched: 13. As DNA, the CDR3 is TGTGCCAGCACTACGTCAACGGGGACAGGGAGTCAGCCCCAGCATTTT. It codes for CASTTSTGTGSQPQHF.

The chain uses TRBV14 and TRBJ2-3, with 11 bases identical to TRBD2. Germline V lookup: CDR1 SGHDN, CDR2 FVKESK. The CDR3 covers 16 residues. V was pared by 4 bases and J by 4 bases, with 7 bases of the junction left unmatched. Here the CDR3 reads CASSLHILAGADTQYF. The CDR3 nucleotides read TGTGCCAGCAGCCTACACATACTAGCGGGAGCAGATACGCAGTATTTT. The entire variable domain, with the rest obtained from reference TRBV14 and TRBJ2-3, is as follows: EAGVTQFPSHSVIEKGQTVTLRCDPISGHDNLYWYRRVMGKEIKFLLHFVKESKQDESGMPNNRFLAERTGGTYSTLKVQPAELEDSGVYFCASSLHILAGADTQYFGPGTRLTVL.

This clone was found a few times. V is TRBV7-2 and J is TRBJ1-3; D is possibly TRBD1 (5 bases). The CDR3 contains 12 residues. CDR1 and CDR2 from the germline V gene are SGHTA and FQGNSA. Trimming took 6 bases from V and 7 from J, leaving 10 bases between them. CDR3 in amino acids: CASSKGVNTIYF. DNA for the CDR3: TGTGCCAGCAGTAAAGGGGTGAACACCATATATTTT.

The V gene is TRBV30, the J gene TRBJ2-7, with D possibly being TRBD1 (6 bases). Germline CDR1 GTSNPN, CDR2 SVGIG (reference sequence). With 8 bases removed from V and 7 bases from J, the gap between germline ends came to 21 bases. The CDR3 runs 13 residues. In nucleotides, the CDR3 is TGTGCCAGCCGGTGGGACACCTTCGGTGAGCAGTACTTC. Residues: CASRWDTFGEQYF.

This clone was counted a single time. The rearrangement joins TRBV2 to TRBJ2-3; unclear D gene. This CDR3 spans 11 amino acids. Per the germline V gene, CDR1 is SNHLY and CDR2 is FYNNEI. The V gene lost 3 bases and the J gene lost 4 bases, with 2 bases spanning the gap. The CDR3 protein is CASSESDTQYF. The CDR3 bases are TGTGCCAGCAGTGAGTCAGATACGCAGTATTTT.

This rearrangement joins TRBV10-3 to TRBJ1-1, with D possibly matching TRBD1 (5 bases). Germline assignment: CDR1 ENHRY and CDR2 SYGVKD. The V gene lost 10 bases and the J gene lost 8 bases, with 17 bases spanning the gap. This CDR3 region has 12 residues. Here the CDR3 DNA reads TGTGCCACCCAAGGGGCAGTACAAGAAGCTTTCTTT. Translation: CATQGAVQEAFF.

The rearrangement joins TRBV29-1 to TRBJ2-5; TRBD2 agrees at 7 bases. Germline CDR1 and CDR2: SQVTM and ANQGSEA. The V gene end was trimmed by 7 bases and the J gene end by 6 bases; junction bases not matched to a gene: 8. This CDR3 is built from 12 residues. The CDR3 DNA reads as TGCAGCGCCAGGGAGGGTGAGAAGACCCAGTACTTC. Amino acids: CSAREGEKTQYF. Together with reference TRBV29-1 and TRBJ2-5, the CDR3 gives the full variable domain: SAVISQKPSRDICQRGTSLTIQCQVDSQVTMMFWYRQQPGQSLTLIATANQGSEATYESGFVIDKFPISRPNLTFSTLTVSNMSPEDSSIYLCSAREGEKTQYFGPGTRLLVL.

This clone was counted a few times. This chain joins TRBV6-6 and TRBJ2-5; TRBD2 matches at 9 bases. TRBJ2-7 matches the DNA end more closely, so the J call is doubtful. The CDR3 consists of 16 residues. Germline CDR1 MNHNY, CDR2 SVGAGI (reference sequence). This CDR3 reads CASSPSRLAESYEQYF. The CDR3 DNA sequence: TGTGCCAGCAGTCCCTCGCGACTAGCGGAGAGCTACGAGCAGTACTTC.

The V gene is TRBV29-1, the J gene TRBJ2-5, with D tentatively TRBD1 (5 bases). The CDR3 has 13 amino acids. Looked up from germline, CDR1 is SQVTM and CDR2 is ANQGSEA. V lost 8 bases, J lost 1 base, and 14 bases lay in between. CDR3: CSMGLQVQETQYF. CDR3 coding DNA: TGCAGCATGGGGCTGCAAGTCCAAGAGACCCAGTACTTC.

This rearrangement joins TRBV29-1 to TRBJ2-1; a possible D gene is TRBD1 (6 bases). This CDR3 contains 12 residues. Trimming shortened V by 4 bases and J by 6 bases, and 10 bases separated the two germline ends. Germline CDR1 and CDR2: SQVTM and ANQGSEA. The CDR3 loop is CSVGVQGNEQFF. For the CDR3, the DNA is TGCAGCGTTGGGGTACAGGGCAATGAGCAGTTCTTC.

V is TRBV29-1 and J is TRBJ1-5; D is possibly TRBD1 (5 bases). The CDR3 contains 13 residues. V was clipped by 4 bases and J by 5 bases, with 12 bases between them. Germline CDR1 SQVTM, CDR2 ANQGSEA. The CDR3 here is CSVVDGADQPQHF. The DNA for the CDR3 is TGCAGCGTTGTAGATGGGGCCGATCAGCCCCAGCATTTT.

This clone turned up a few times. The V call is TRBV4-3, the J call TRBJ2-5; 8 bases match TRBD2. The CDR3 is made up of 17 amino acids. From germline, CDR1 is LGHNA and CDR2 YSLEER. V gave up 1 base and J gave up 4 bases; unmatched junction bases: 11. In DNA form, the CDR3 reads TGCGCCAGCAGCCAAGCTCCCAGCGGGAGAGGGGGAGAGACCCAGTACTTC. Its translation: CASSQAPSGRGGETQYF.

This clone was seen only a few times. The chain uses TRBV7-8 and TRBJ2-3, with TRBD2 matching over 7 bases. The CDR3 length is 16 residues. Trimming at V came to 4 bases and at J to 4 bases, leaving 11 bases not matched to a gene. Germline V gene sequence: CDR1 SGHVS, CDR2 FQNEAQ. CDR3 DNA sequence: TGTGCCAGCAGCTCCGGAGCGGGGAGGGTGGCAGATACGCAGTATTTT. It is translated as CASSSGAGRVADTQYF.

This sequence joins TRBV7-9 and TRBJ2-7; TRBD2 aligns across 14 bases. J gave up 7 bases and V 6 bases, and 11 bases lay outside the gene matches. Germline values: CDR1 SEHNR, CDR2 FQNEAQ (reference sequence). This CDR3 is 16 amino acids long. The CDR3 DNA reads TGTGCCAGCAGACCGACCGGGACTAGCGGGAGTGAGGAGCAGTACTTC. Translation: CASRPTGTSGSEEQYF.

The CDR3 reads CASSFRTGQYEQYF. The DNA of the CDR3 is TGTGCCAGCAGCTTTCGGACAGGACAATACGAGCAGTACTTC. The chain has TRBV7-9 and TRBJ2-7, with 7 bases lining up with TRBD1. CDR1 and CDR2 from the germline V gene are SEHNR and FQNEAQ (reference sequence). The J segment lost 4 bases and the V segment lost 3 bases, leaving 6 bases of the junction unmatched. This CDR3 is 14 amino acids long.

This clone showed up just a few times. The gene calls are TRBV4-1 and TRBJ2-5; no definite D call. This CDR3 contains 13 residues. The V gene lost 1 base and the J gene lost 4 bases, with 7 bases spanning the gap. CDR1 MGHRA and CDR2 YSYEKL come from the germline V gene. CDR3 bases: TGCGCCAGCAGCCAAGTCCAAGGAGAGACCCAGTACTTC. It is translated as CASSQVQGETQYF.

This clone occurred once. This chain uses TRBV5-1 with TRBJ2-1; 10 bases match TRBD1. Trimming took 4 bases from V and 10 from J; bases not matched to a gene: 11. Germline CDR1 and CDR2: SGHRS and YFSETQ. The CDR3 totals 15 residues. The CDR3 reads CASSPGTGEAQEQFF. In DNA form, the CDR3 reads TGCGCCAGCAGCCCGGGGACAGGGGAAGCGCAGGAGCAGTTCTTC.

The rearrangement uses TRBV7-2 and TRBJ2-2, with TRBD2 matching 9 bases. In germline, CDR1 is SGHTA, CDR2 FQGNSA. This CDR3 region has 17 residues. The V segment lost 1 base and the J segment 6 bases; nucleotides outside the gene matches: 9. CDR3 sequence: CASSLVSTSGRSGELFF. CDR3 coding DNA: TGTGCCAGCAGCTTAGTATCTACTAGCGGGCGATCCGGGGAGCTGTTTTTT.

DNA of the CDR3: TGTGCCAGCGGTGGACTGAGGAACACTGAAGCTTTCTTT. Translation gives CASGGLRNTEAFF. The chain joins TRBV6-1 to TRBJ1-1; no firm D call. From germline, CDR1 is MNHNS and CDR2 SASEGT. The CDR3 runs to 13 residues. V was pared by 8 bases and J by 1 base, with 11 bases between.

The chain links TRBV29-1 to TRBJ1-3; D is possibly TRBD1 (5 bases). The CDR3 sequence is 12 residues long. Trimming took 4 bases from V and 9 from J, leaving 13 bases between them. Germline CDR1 and CDR2: SQVTM and ANQGSEA. CDR3 in DNA: TGCAGCGTTGTGGCAGGGAGGACCACCATATATTTT. Its protein product is CSVVAGRTTIYF.